A single sample is the source of the 23 T cell receptor beta chains below, sequenced in a study of cytomegalovirus exposure and HLA in healthy donors. Produced via immunoSEQ multiplex PCR; TCRdb's table is partial and in-frame only. The sample lists some 140,000 clones, 85% to 90% seen once, with just under 3% in the top ten. The sample comprised PBMCs. The source is a man between 18 and 29 years old in good health and CMV-seronegative.

The chain is built from TRBV4-2 and TRBJ2-7; maybe TRBD2 (6 bases). V was shortened by 1 base and J by 2 bases, with 9 bases between the two germline ends. The CDR3 consists of 14 residues. Germline V gene sequence: CDR1 LGHNA, CDR2 YNFKEQ. The CDR3 nucleotides read TGTGCCAGCAGCCAAGGGGGGGATACCTACGAGCAGTACTTC. This encodes CASSQGGDTYEQYF.

The rearrangement joins TRBV10-1 to TRBJ2-1; TRBD2 matches at 7 bases. This CDR3 has 16 amino acids. Germline V CDR1 and CDR2: WNHNN, SYGVQD (reference sequence). After removal of 0 bases from V and 5 bases from J, the junction contained 7 bases not matched to a gene. CDR3 loop: CASSESREGQDNEQFF. In DNA form, the CDR3 reads TGCGCCAGCAGTGAGTCGAGGGAGGGCCAGGACAATGAGCAGTTCTTC.

The chain carries TRBV7-2 and TRBJ2-7, with 7 bases matching TRBD2. The CDR3 is made up of 15 amino acids. The V and J ends lost 0 bases and 3 bases, in that order; junction bases with no gene match: 5. From germline, CDR1 is SGHTA and CDR2 FQGNSA. The CDR3 region is CASSLAGGIHYEQYF. The DNA for the CDR3 is TGTGCCAGCAGCTTAGCCGGGGGGATCCACTACGAGCAGTACTTC.

The rearrangement uses TRBV11-2 and TRBJ1-1; the D is unclear. The length of the CDR3 is 15 residues. V dropped 2 bases and J dropped 7 bases, with 17 bases sitting between them. In germline, CDR1 is SGHAT, CDR2 FQNNGV. The CDR3 DNA is TGTGCCAGCAGCTTAATTTTGGAACAGAATTATGAAGCTTTCTTT. Its protein is CASSLILEQNYEAFF.

This clone has just one count. The chain combines TRBV13 with TRBJ2-3; D remains unclear. V lost 3 bases, J lost 6 bases, and 10 bases lay in between. Germline V lookup: CDR1 PRHDT, CDR2 FYEKMQ (reference sequence). The CDR3 length is 13 residues. In DNA, the CDR3 is TGTGCCAGCAGCTTGAGAACCGCCGATACGCAGTATTTT. It translates to CASSLRTADTQYF.

V gene TRBV11-2 combines with J gene TRBJ2-2; D gene unclear. V lost 2 bases, J lost 0 bases, and 4 bases lay in between. Germline loops: CDR1 SGHAT, CDR2 FQNNGV. This CDR3 contains 14 residues. CDR3 coding DNA: TGTGCCAGCAGCTTACCAGCGAACACCGGGGAGCTGTTTTTT. Translating gives CASSLPANTGELFF.

The gene calls are TRBV9 and TRBJ2-2; D perhaps matches TRBD2 (6 bases). Germline V CDR1 and CDR2: SGDLS, YYNGEE. This CDR3 region has 14 residues. Trimming pared 0 bases from V and 5 bases from J, leaving 8 bases between. This chain's CDR3 is CASSVGGDTGELFF. Written as DNA, the CDR3 is TGTGCCAGCAGCGTAGGGGGGGATACCGGGGAGCTGTTTTTT.

The chain employs TRBV21-1 and TRBJ2-7; the D call in the table, TRBD1, was not verified against the DNA. TRBV21-1 is deemed a pseudogene. The CDR3 is 15 residues long. CDR3 residues: CASRGGQGRSYEQYF. Written as DNA, the CDR3 is TGTGCCAGCAGGGGGGGACAGGGTCGGTCCTACGAGCAGTACTTC.

The V gene is TRBV5-5, the J gene TRBJ2-3; no firm D call. Trimming pared 2 bases from V and 2 bases from J, leaving 6 bases between. CDR3 length: 13 amino acids. Germline values: CDR1 SGHKS, CDR2 YYEKEE (reference sequence). CDR3 sequence: CASSFWATDTQYF. CDR3 DNA sequence: TGTGCCAGCAGCTTTTGGGCCACAGATACGCAGTATTTT.

The J gene is TRBJ1-2, the V gene TRBV7-8; D is undetermined. The CDR3 length is 12 residues. Germline lookup yields CDR1 SGHVS and CDR2 FQNEAQ. V was clipped by 7 bases and J by 8 bases, with 14 bases between them. The CDR3 spells CASTHGIGGYTF. CDR3 in DNA: TGTGCCAGCACCCACGGGATTGGAGGCTACACCTTC.

The chain employs TRBV4-2 and TRBJ2-1; 7 nucleotides line up with TRBD2. The germline CDR1 and CDR2 sequences are LGHNA and YNFKEQ. After removal of 3 bases from V and 5 bases from J, the junction contained 10 bases not matched to a gene. This CDR3 region has 16 residues. CDR3 protein: CASSHLGLVEDNEQFF. In nucleotides, the CDR3 is TGTGCCAGCAGCCATCTTGGACTAGTCGAAGACAATGAGCAGTTCTTC.

The chain combines TRBV10-3 with TRBJ2-5; 7 bases are a match to TRBD2. Germline V lookup: CDR1 ENHRY, CDR2 SYGVKD. The CDR3 covers 17 residues. J lost 3 bases, V lost 0 bases, and 10 bases had no gene match. The CDR3: CAISESLTKRGEETQYF. For the CDR3, the DNA is TGTGCCATCAGTGAGTCCTTGACGAAGCGGGGAGAAGAGACCCAGTACTTC.

This clone appeared many times. This chain uses TRBV27 with TRBJ2-1; 7 bases map to TRBD1. Per the germline V gene, CDR1 is MNHEY and CDR2 is SMNVEV (reference sequence). This CDR3 contains 14 residues. Germline trimming cut 0 bases from V and 6 bases from J; bases unmatched to any gene: 2. The CDR3 spells CASSLSTGPNEQFF. CDR3 bases: TGTGCCAGCAGTTTATCGACAGGGCCCAATGAGCAGTTCTTC.

This clone has just a few counts. The genes are TRBV11-2 and TRBJ2-7; TRBD2 matches 7 bases. This CDR3 has 14 residues. Germline V gives CDR1 SGHAT, CDR2 FQNNGV. V lost 3 bases and J lost 2; bases outside the gene matches: 4. The CDR3 bases are TGTGCCAGCAGCTTGAGGGGAGGGACCTACGAGCAGTACTTC. This sequence encodes CASSLRGGTYEQYF.

This clone was seen a single time. This rearrangement joins TRBV7-9 to TRBJ2-2; TRBD1 is a possible D gene (5 bases). Deletions cut 2 bases from V and 1 base from J, with 8 bases between. Germline assignment: CDR1 SEHNR and CDR2 FQNEAQ (reference sequence). The CDR3 runs 15 residues. The DNA of the CDR3 is TGTGCCAGCAGCTTATTTACAGGGAACACCGGGGAGCTGTTTTTT. Translating it yields CASSLFTGNTGELFF.

CDR3 in DNA: TGTGCCAGCAGCTTAGGGGGGGGAAGGCAGTTCTTC. Amino acids: CASSLGGGRQFF. The chain has TRBV11-3 and TRBJ2-1, with 7 bases fitting TRBD2. With V trimmed by 1 base and J by 12 bases, 3 bases remained unmatched. CDR3 length: 12 amino acids. Germline V gene sequence: CDR1 SGHNT, CDR2 YENEEA.

This clone was seen only a few times. The CDR3: CASSRVPGELFF. Here the CDR3 DNA reads TGTGCCAGCAGTAGAGTTCCCGGGGAGCTGTTTTTT. The chain employs TRBV27 and TRBJ2-2; D uncertain. CDR1 and CDR2 (germline): MNHEY, SMNVEV (reference sequence). The CDR3 covers 12 residues. Trimming took 5 bases from V and 6 from J, leaving 7 bases between them.

This chain links TRBV5-4 with TRBJ2-1; D remains unclear. Deletions cut 2 bases from V and 7 bases from J, with 7 bases between. CDR3 length: 12 amino acids. Germline lookup yields CDR1 SGHNT and CDR2 YYREEE (reference sequence). The CDR3 region is CASSFEANEQFF. DNA for the CDR3: TGTGCCAGCAGCTTTGAAGCGAATGAGCAGTTCTTC.

This clone was counted once. The chain carries TRBV5-1 and TRBJ2-5, with D possibly TRBD1 on 6 matching bases. Looked up from germline, CDR1 is SGHRS and CDR2 is YFSETQ. This CDR3 is built from 14 residues. The germline V and J ends were trimmed by 4 bases and 2 bases, with 12 bases remaining between them. The CDR3 DNA reads as TGCGCCAGCAGCGAACGGACAGCGCAAGAGACCCAGTACTTC. Translation: CASSERTAQETQYF.

This rearrangement joins TRBV5-1 to TRBJ1-1; D is ambiguous. Per the germline V gene, CDR1 is SGHRS and CDR2 is YFSETQ. The ends were cut back, 5 bases at V and 8 bases at J, with 13 bases in the middle. The CDR3 has 12 residues. CDR3 residues: CASSLASNEAFF. CDR3 bases: TGCGCCAGCAGTCTTGCCAGTAACGAAGCTTTCTTT.

This sequence joins TRBV5-6 and TRBJ2-1; 7 bases match TRBD1. Germline-derived CDR1 and CDR2 are SGHDT and YYEEEE. The CDR3 has 14 residues. After removal of 2 bases from V and 8 bases from J, the junction contained 7 bases not matched to a gene. CDR3 region: CASSFVAGGHEQFF. CDR3 nucleotides: TGTGCCAGCAGCTTTGTGGCAGGGGGTCATGAGCAGTTCTTC.

V is TRBV30 and J is TRBJ2-5, with 8 bases fitting TRBD2. The CDR3 sequence is 15 residues long. Germline V lookup: CDR1 GTSNPN, CDR2 SVGIG (reference sequence). Trimming at V came to 2 bases and at J to 4 bases, leaving 9 bases not matched to a gene. The CDR3 here is CAWSSTERGTETQYF. The CDR3 DNA reads TGTGCCTGGAGTTCTACGGAGCGGGGGACAGAGACCCAGTACTTC.

The chain couples TRBV15 to TRBJ2-4; the match to TRBD1 covers 8 bases. From germline, CDR1 is LNHNV and CDR2 YYDKDF (reference sequence). The J segment lost 0 bases and the V segment lost 3 bases, leaving 13 bases of the junction unmatched. The CDR3 is 19 amino acids. Here the CDR3 DNA reads TGTGCCACCAGCAGCCCGGGACAGGCCCTGACCCTAGCCAAAAACATTCAGTACTTC. This gives the protein CATSSPGQALTLAKNIQYF.